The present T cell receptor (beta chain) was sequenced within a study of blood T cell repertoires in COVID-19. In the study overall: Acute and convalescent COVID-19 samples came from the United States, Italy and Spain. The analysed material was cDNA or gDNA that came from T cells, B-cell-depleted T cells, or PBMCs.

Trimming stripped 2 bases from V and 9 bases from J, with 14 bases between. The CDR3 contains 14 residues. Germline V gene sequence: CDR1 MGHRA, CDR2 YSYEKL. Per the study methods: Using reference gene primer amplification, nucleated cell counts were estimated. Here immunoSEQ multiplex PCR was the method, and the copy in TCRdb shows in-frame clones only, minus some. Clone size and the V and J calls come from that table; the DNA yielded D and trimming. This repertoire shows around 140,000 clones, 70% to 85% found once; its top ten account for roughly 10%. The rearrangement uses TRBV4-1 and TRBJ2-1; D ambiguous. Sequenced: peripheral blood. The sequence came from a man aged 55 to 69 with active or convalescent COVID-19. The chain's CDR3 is CASSQSPGLGEQFF. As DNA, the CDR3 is TGCGCCAGCAGCCAATCTCCCGGTCTTGGTGAGCAGTTCTTC.